The 20 T cell receptor beta chains presented below share a single source sample, sequenced in a study of shared clonotypes between healthy human individuals. Assay used: immunoSEQ multiplex PCR; TCRdb lists only in-frame clones, some missing. The sample comprises over a million clones, 95% to 99% of which are singletons, and roughly 0.45% rests with the top ten. Sequenced material: naive CD4+ T cells sorted from blood. Subset given: CD45RA+ positively selected. The receptors stem from a man aged 25 to 45 in good health.

This chain uses TRBV11-2 with TRBJ1-2, with D hard to call. The V end lost 3 bases, the J end lost 0 bases, and 2 bases lay between the germline ends. The CDR3 extends over 12 amino acids. Germline values: CDR1 SGHAT, CDR2 FQNNGV. The CDR3 is CASSLANYGYTF. The CDR3 bases are TGTGCCAGCAGCTTGGCTAACTATGGCTACACCTTC.

The chain has TRBV5-1 and TRBJ2-3; TRBD1 matches at 9 bases. The CDR3 loop spans 16 amino acids. The V segment lost 0 bases and the J segment 1 base; nucleotides outside the gene matches: 3. The germline CDR1 and CDR2 sequences are SGHRS and YFSETQ. DNA of the CDR3: TGCGCCAGCAGCTTGGAGACAGGGGGAGGCACAGATACGCAGTATTTT. Translating it yields CASSLETGGGTDTQYF.

The rearrangement joins TRBV2 to TRBJ2-2; D unclear. V gave up 10 bases and J gave up 6 bases, with 15 bases separating them. Germline loops: CDR1 SNHLY, CDR2 FYNNEI. The CDR3 contains 13 residues. The CDR3 coding sequence is TGTGCCATCTTTAAAGCTGTCGCCGGGGAGCTGTTTTTT. Protein: CAIFKAVAGELFF.

The chain combines TRBV7-9 with TRBJ2-7, with TRBD1 matching 10 bases. This CDR3 contains 14 residues. Germline CDR1 reads SEHNR; CDR2 reads FQNEAQ (reference sequence). V shed 5 bases, J shed 3 bases, and the junction held 4 bases outside the gene matches. As DNA, the CDR3 is TGTGCCAGCAGCGACCGGGACAGGGGCTACGAGCAGTACTTC. Protein sequence: CASSDRDRGYEQYF.

To note about this clone: In the same sample, other DNA sequences code for this CDR3. The chain is built from TRBV15 and TRBJ2-7; D remains ambiguous. This CDR3 contains 14 residues. Trimming removed 1 base at V and 0 bases at J, with 7 bases between. Germline CDR1 LNHNV, CDR2 YYDKDF (reference sequence). The CDR3 DNA reads TGTGCCACCAGCAGAGGGGGAAGCTCCTACGAGCAGTACTTC. Amino acid sequence: CATSRGGSSYEQYF.

The rearrangement links TRBV27 to TRBJ1-5; possible D gene TRBD1, 5 bases. V lost 5 bases and J lost 7, with 18 bases in between. Germline CDR1 and CDR2: MNHEY and SMNVEV (reference sequence). There are 15 residues in the CDR3. The CDR3 loop reads CASSPGLASGQPQHF. The CDR3 nucleotides are TGTGCCAGCAGTCCGGGACTGGCCAGTGGGCAGCCCCAGCATTTT.

As concerns this clone: The same CDR3 also results from other DNA sequences found in this sample. The rearrangement uses TRBV7-9 and TRBJ2-2, with 9 positions matching TRBD1. CDR3 length: 15 residues. V was clipped by 7 bases and J by 5 bases; unmatched bases: 8. Germline assignment: CDR1 SEHNR and CDR2 FQNEAQ (reference sequence). This chain's CDR3 is CASNPGQGRTGELFF. CDR3 in DNA: TGTGCCAGCAACCCGGGACAGGGTCGTACCGGGGAGCTGTTTTTT.

Regarding this clone: Relative to the germline gene, one junction end is altered; a read error may explain this. The rearrangement joins TRBV7-9 to TRBJ2-1; no clear D gene. CDR1 SEHNR and CDR2 FQNEAQ come from the germline V gene (reference sequence). This CDR3 has 11 amino acids. Here the CDR3 reads CASSPVMKVLF. The CDR3 DNA follows: TGTGCCAGCAGTCCCGTGATGAAGGTTCTCTTC.

This clone was detected only once. CDR3 in DNA: TGCGCCAGCAGCCTCGGACAGGGTGAAGCTTTCTTT. Its protein product is CASSLGQGEAFF. This chain links TRBV5-1 with TRBJ1-1, with TRBD1 identical over 8 bases. There are 12 residues in the CDR3. Germline V gene lookup returns CDR1 SGHRS and CDR2 YFSETQ. V shed 4 bases, J shed 7 bases, and the junction held 3 bases outside the gene matches.

Concerning this clone itself: The junction departs from germline at one end; a sequencing error may be responsible. The chain combines TRBV28 with TRBJ2-2; D uncertain. The CDR3 covers 12 residues. Germline loops: CDR1 MDHEN, CDR2 SYDVKM. CDR3 DNA: TGTGCCAGCAGAGTGAACGCCGGGGAGCTGTTTTTT. Residues: CASRVNAGELFF.

This chain connects TRBV12-5 to TRBJ1-2; 8 bases line up with TRBD1. V shed 2 bases, J shed 3 bases, and the junction held 8 bases outside the gene matches. This CDR3 is 16 amino acids long. Germline V gene data show CDR1 as LGHNT and CDR2 as FRNRAP. The CDR3 nucleotides are TGTGCTAGTGGTTTGACTCAGGGGGCCCAACACTATGGCTACACCTTC. Its protein is CASGLTQGAQHYGYTF.

The V and J genes are TRBV6-1 and TRBJ2-7; D may be TRBD1 or TRBD2 (5 bases each). The CDR3 totals 14 residues. Deletions cut 6 bases from V and 2 bases from J, with 14 bases between. The germline gives CDR1 MNHNS, CDR2 SASEGT. This chain's CDR3 is CASRTGADPYEQYF. The CDR3 DNA sequence: TGTGCCAGCAGAACCGGGGCGGACCCCTACGAGCAGTACTTC.

In DNA, the CDR3 is TGCGCCAGCAGCTTGGACGCTCACCGAGCGAGGAGGGCCAACGAGCAGTACTTC. Translation: CASSLDAHRARRANEQYF. The rearrangement links TRBV5-1 to TRBJ2-7, with D tentatively TRBD2 (6 bases). Germline CDR1 SGHRS, CDR2 YFSETQ. V gave up 0 bases and J gave up 5 bases, with 24 bases separating them. The CDR3 loop spans 18 amino acids.

Worth noting for this clone: Other DNA sequences of this sample code for an identical CDR3. The rearrangement links TRBV18 to TRBJ2-7, with 10 bases matching TRBD1. This CDR3 has 14 residues. J gave up 4 bases and V 3 bases, and 3 bases lay outside the gene matches. The germline V gene has CDR1 KGHSH and CDR2 LQKENI. Here the CDR3 reads CASSPGTGVYEQYF. The CDR3 region has the DNA TGTGCCAGCTCACCCGGGACAGGGGTTTACGAGCAGTACTTC.

This chain's CDR3 is CASSPYGGEAFF. CDR3 bases: TGTGCCAGCAGCCCCTACGGGGGAGAAGCTTTCTTT. The chain employs TRBV28 and TRBJ1-1, with D perhaps TRBD1 (5 bases). V was shortened by 6 bases and J by 8 bases, with 13 bases between the two germline ends. Germline V gives CDR1 MDHEN, CDR2 SYDVKM. This CDR3 contains 12 residues. The full variable domain, its missing parts supplied by reference TRBV28 and TRBJ1-1, is DVKVTQSSRYLVKRTGEKVFLECVQDMDHENMFWYRQDPGLGLRLIYFSYDVKMKEKGDIPEGYSVSREKKERFSLILESASTNQTSMYLCASSPYGGEAFFGQGTRLTVV.

This rearrangement joins TRBV7-8 to TRBJ2-5, with 8 nucleotides matching TRBD1. CDR1 and CDR2 (germline): SGHVS, FQNEAQ. The CDR3 consists of 16 residues. The ends lost 5 bases at V and 2 bases at J; junction bases unmatched: 10. The CDR3 nucleotides are TGTGCCAGCAGCCCACAGTCCGGACAGGGACAAGAGACCCAGTACTTC. It encodes CASSPQSGQGQETQYF.

The chain recombines TRBV7-9 with TRBJ2-7; D could derive from TRBD1 or TRBD2 (5 bases each). V gave up 6 bases and J gave up 5 bases, with 17 bases separating them. CDR1 and CDR2 (germline): SEHNR, FQNEAQ (reference sequence). The CDR3 contains 14 residues. The CDR3 loop reads CASSPPGSWDEQYF. As DNA, the CDR3 is TGTGCCAGCAGTCCTCCAGGGAGCTGGGACGAGCAGTACTTC.

The chain links TRBV27 to TRBJ2-7, with 10 bases identical to TRBD2. Trimming took 5 bases from V and 9 from J; bases not matched to a gene: 10. The length of the CDR3 is 14 residues. The germline V gene has CDR1 MNHEY and CDR2 SMNVEV (reference sequence). CDR3 nucleotide sequence: TGTGCCAGCAGTGAAGGGACTAGCGCGACGATGCAGTACTTC. Its protein is CASSEGTSATMQYF.

The chain combines TRBV6-1 with TRBJ2-7; the match to TRBD1 covers 7 bases. The germline V gene has CDR1 MNHNS and CDR2 SASEGT. CDR3 length equals 15 residues. V shed 7 bases, J shed 7 bases, and the junction held 16 bases outside the gene matches. CDR3 bases: TGTGCCAGCACAGCACGGGGAACAGGGGTGAGAGAGCAGTACTTC. The encoded protein is CASTARGTGVREQYF.

The rearrangement joins TRBV21-1 to TRBJ2-1; TRBD2, the table's D call, lacks a check against the DNA. TRBV21-1 is tagged as a pseudogene. CDR3 length: 17 residues. CDR3 residues: CASSTLWRRKRCNEQFF. The DNA of the CDR3 is TGTGCCAGCAGCACACTGTGGCGGCGGAAGAGGTGCAATGAGCAGTTCTTC.